Reported below is one T cell receptor (beta chain). The data were taken from a study of blood T cell repertoires in COVID-19. Only in-frame clones appear in the TCRdb table, and some are missing; sequencing was by immunoSEQ multiplex PCR. The profile shows a few hundred thousand clones, nearly 90% of them singletons. Patients in Seattle were enrolled during active infection, then followed longitudinally. The junction had 14 bases not matched to a gene; V was cut back by 3 bases and J by 8 bases. The CDR3 is 16 amino acids. Germline CDR1 and CDR2: SGHVS and FQNEAQ. The specimen sequenced was peripheral blood. V gene TRBV7-8 combines with J gene TRBJ1-2; TRBD1 agrees at 8 bases. This clonotype originated in a woman aged 55-69 years with COVID-19, enrolled during active disease. The CDR3 protein is CASSFEVLGRGPGYTF. The DNA of the CDR3 is TGTGCCAGCAGCTTTGAAGTATTGGGCAGGGGGCCCGGCTACACCTTC.